Below are 10 T cell receptor beta chains sequenced from a single sample in a study of cytomegalovirus exposure and HLA in healthy donors. The study ran its PCR with 60 Vbeta and 13 Jbeta primers. Generated by immunoSEQ multiplex PCR, the TCRdb table keeps only in-frame clones and is missing some. The sample lists approximately 110,000 clones, approximately 15% occurring once. The material sequenced was PBMCs. These receptors all stem from a woman aged 18-29 years in good health and CMV-seronegative.

A few counts support this clone. The rearrangement joins TRBV5-8 to TRBJ1-5, with D possibly matching TRBD1 (6 bases). The CDR3 covers 18 residues. V lost 1 base, J lost 6 bases, and 23 bases lay in between. The germline V gene has CDR1 SGHTS and CDR2 YDEGEE. CDR3 sequence (DNA): TGTGCCAGCAGCTTGAGTCGGCAGGGGATTGTAGGGGGTCAGCCCCAGCATTTT. Its protein product is CASSLSRQGIVGGQPQHF.

The chain recombines TRBV4-1 with TRBJ1-5; D gene unclear. V shed 4 bases and J shed 3 bases, with 13 bases lying between them. Germline V gene data show CDR1 as MGHRA and CDR2 as YSYEKL. The CDR3 sequence is 15 residues long. This chain's CDR3 is CASSPRVEDNQPQHF. In nucleotides, the CDR3 is TGCGCCAGCAGCCCCCGGGTTGAGGACAATCAGCCCCAGCATTTT.

The chain links TRBV9 to TRBJ1-1; D is possibly TRBD1 (5 bases). Germline CDR1 is SGDLS and CDR2 is YYNGEE. The CDR3 extends over 14 amino acids. With 3 bases removed from V and 1 base from J, the gap between germline ends came to 10 bases. The CDR3 bases are TGTGCCAGCAGCGCCGCCGGGGGGAACACTGAAGCTTTCTTT. It translates to CASSAAGGNTEAFF.

This clone was seen only a few times. This chain joins TRBV19 and TRBJ1-4; no firm D call. Trimming shortened V by 3 bases and J by 5 bases, and 16 bases separated the two germline ends. The germline V gene has CDR1 LNHDA and CDR2 SQIVND (reference sequence). The CDR3 runs to 16 residues. Here the CDR3 reads CASSMIWAIQNEKLFF. The CDR3 nucleotides read TGTGCCAGTAGTATGATTTGGGCTATCCAGAATGAAAAACTGTTTTTT.

This clone was observed a few times. The chain employs TRBV7-8 and TRBJ2-7; a possible D gene is TRBD2 (7 bases). Trimming removed 5 bases from V and 6 bases from J, with 17 bases in between. Germline CDR1 and CDR2: SGHVS and FQNEAQ. CDR3 size: 14 residues. The CDR3, as DNA: TGTGCCAGCAGCCTTAGGGGGGGCGGGACCGAGCAGTACTTC. This translates into CASSLRGGGTEQYF.

V is TRBV5-1 and J is TRBJ2-3; TRBD2 agrees at 7 bases. From germline, CDR1 is SGHRS and CDR2 YFSETQ. The V gene end was trimmed by 4 bases and the J gene end by 0 bases; junction bases not matched to a gene: 8. This CDR3 contains 16 residues. The CDR3 region has the DNA TGCGCCAGCAGCCTCAATGGGGGGGGAAGCACAGATACGCAGTATTTT. This translates into CASSLNGGGSTDTQYF.

This clone was counted only a few times. The gene calls are TRBV28 and TRBJ1-5; D ambiguous. Germline lookup yields CDR1 MDHEN and CDR2 SYDVKM. This CDR3 has 15 amino acids. Trimming took off 1 base at V and 4 bases at J, with 11 bases between the two ends. CDR3 protein: CASSLSLRANQPQHF. Here the CDR3 DNA reads TGTGCCAGCAGTTTATCGTTGAGGGCAAATCAGCCCCAGCATTTT.

This clone was detected only a few times. This rearrangement joins TRBV5-1 to TRBJ1-1; no clear D gene. This CDR3 comprises 13 residues. Per the germline V gene, CDR1 is SGHRS and CDR2 is YFSETQ. V lost 0 bases to trimming and J lost 2 bases, with 5 bases between them. The CDR3 nucleotides read TGCGCCAGCAGCTTGGATGTAAACACTGAAGCTTTCTTT. Its protein is CASSLDVNTEAFF. Using reference TRBV5-1 and TRBJ1-1 for the parts outside the CDR3, the full variable domain is KAGVTQTPRYLIKTRGQQVTLSCSPISGHRSVSWYQQTPGQGLQFLFEYFSETQRNKGNFPGRFSGRQFSNSRSEMNVSTLELGDSALYLCASSLDVNTEAFFGQGTRLTVV.

This clone was seen only a few times. The rearrangement uses TRBV7-9 and TRBJ2-7, with 7 nucleotides matching TRBD1. Looked up from germline, CDR1 is SEHNR and CDR2 is FQNEAQ (reference sequence). Germline trimming cut 1 base from V and 2 bases from J; bases unmatched to any gene: 2. The CDR3 spans 14 residues. This chain's CDR3 is CASSLGTGPYEQYF. CDR3 DNA sequence: TGTGCCAGCAGCTTAGGGACAGGCCCCTACGAGCAGTACTTC.

The V gene is TRBV27, the J gene TRBJ2-7, with a possible D match to TRBD1 (7 bases). This CDR3 has 14 amino acids. V lost 2 bases and J 4 bases, leaving 12 bases between the germline ends. CDR1 and CDR2 from the germline V gene are MNHEY and SMNVEV (reference sequence). CDR3 region: CASSLARGEYEQYF. The CDR3, as DNA: TGTGCCAGCAGTTTAGCCAGGGGGGAGTACGAGCAGTACTTC.